This TCR beta chain emerged from a study of cytomegalovirus exposure and HLA in healthy donors. Overall study results and limits: Through in vitro validation, three CMV-associated chains were shown to be specific for CMV antigens. Within a later analysis, the majority of CMV-associated TCR beta chains appeared HLA-restricted. Associated with HLA alleles at 0.05 false discovery rate in a later analysis were 16,951 TCR beta sequences.

Nominally healthy donors provided the samples, though records likely missed some immune exposures. Comments on this clone: As yet, its antigen is unknown.

The PCR ran on 60 Vbeta and 13 Jbeta primers. Produced via immunoSEQ multiplex PCR; TCRdb's table is partial and in-frame only. The sample comprises roughly 100,000 clones, around 70% of which are singletons, and roughly 1.3% rests with the top ten. With 6 bases clipped from V and 10 bases from J, the junction kept 11 bases outside the gene matches. The CDR3 runs 16 residues. The germline CDR1 and CDR2 sequences are KGHSH and LQKENI. The rearrangement links TRBV18 to TRBJ1-6; 11 bases map to TRBD1. This receptor was identified in a man aged 40-49 years in good health and CMV-seronegative. Source material: PBMCs. CDR3 loop: CASSPFPGQGDSPLHF. DNA of the CDR3: TGTGCCAGCTCGCCATTCCCGGGACAGGGGGACTCACCCCTCCACTTT.